Listed here are 13 T cell receptor beta chains from one sample, sequenced in a study of shared clonotypes between healthy human individuals. Using immunoSEQ multiplex PCR, the repertoire was profiled, and TCRdb retains in-frame clones only, with some absent. The sample holds over a million clones, about 75% seen once. What was sequenced was memory CD4+ T cells sorted from blood. Subset noted: CD45RA-negative fraction. The origin of the receptors is a man between 18 and 29 years old in good health.

The chain recombines TRBV6-1 with TRBJ2-3; 10 positions match TRBD2. CDR1 is MNHNS, CDR2 SASEGT, per germline. There are 15 residues in the CDR3. J lost 5 bases, V lost 4 bases, and 6 bases had no gene match. This chain's CDR3 is CASSGAGGPGDTQYF. The DNA of the CDR3 is TGTGCCAGCAGTGGAGCGGGAGGGCCAGGAGATACGCAGTATTTT.

The V call is TRBV7-2, the J call TRBJ1-2; D perhaps matches TRBD1 (6 bases). The germline V and J ends were trimmed by 5 bases and 5 bases, with 24 bases remaining between them. Looked up from germline, CDR1 is SGHTA and CDR2 is FQGNSA. The CDR3 has 17 amino acids. CDR3 bases: TGTGCCAGCAGCATCTCAGCTGGACAGCCCGGAGGGTATGGCTACACCTTC. It translates to CASSISAGQPGGYGYTF.

This chain uses TRBV28 with TRBJ1-4, with D possibly matching TRBD1 (5 bases). This CDR3 has 15 residues. Germline CDR1 and CDR2: MDHEN and SYDVKM. Trimming cost V 3 bases and J 2 bases, with 10 bases left between them. CDR3 DNA sequence: TGTGCCAGCAGTTTCGGGGCGGGTACTAATGAAAAACTGTTTTTT. Translated, it gives CASSFGAGTNEKLFF. The full variable domain, completed using reference TRBV28 and TRBJ1-4, is DVKVTQSSRYLVKRTGEKVFLECVQDMDHENMFWYRQDPGLGLRLIYFSYDVKMKEKGDIPEGYSVSREKKERFSLILESASTNQTSMYLCASSFGAGTNEKLFFGSGTQLSVL.

The rearrangement joins TRBV2 to TRBJ1-5; 9 nucleotides line up with TRBD1. The CDR3 spans 15 residues. V was clipped by 6 bases and J by 4 bases; unmatched bases: 7. Per the germline V gene, CDR1 is SNHLY and CDR2 is FYNNEI. CDR3 residues: CASSRRDRANQPQHF. DNA of the CDR3: TGTGCCAGCAGCCGGCGGGACAGGGCAAATCAGCCCCAGCATTTT.

The genes are TRBV6-5 and TRBJ2-7; 11 bases align to TRBD1. V trimming: 4 bases; J trimming: 3 bases; junction bases outside the gene matches: 8. Germline CDR1 reads MNHEY; CDR2 reads SVGAGI. The CDR3 sequence is 16 residues long. CDR3 bases: TGTGCCAGCAGTTCCCCCCGGGGGACAGGGGGCTACGAGCAGTACTTC. It translates to CASSSPRGTGGYEQYF.

In the case of this clone: A read error likely explains this, since a far larger clone differs by one base. Other DNA sequences within the sample encode an identical CDR3. This chain connects TRBV11-2 to TRBJ1-1; D is possibly TRBD1 (5 bases). Trimming took off 4 bases at V and 0 bases at J, with 6 bases between the two ends. Germline V gene lookup returns CDR1 SGHAT and CDR2 FQNNGV. The CDR3 sequence is 13 residues long. This CDR3 reads CASSSDMNTEAFF. DNA of the CDR3: TGTGCCAGCAGCTCGGACATGAACACTGAAGCTTTCTTT.

This clone was counted once. This rearrangement joins TRBV6-1 to TRBJ2-7; 11 nucleotides line up with TRBD1. The ends lost 8 bases at V and 5 bases at J; junction bases unmatched: 2. Germline V CDR1 and CDR2: MNHNS, SASEGT. The length of the CDR3 is 12 residues. CDR3 coding DNA: TGTGCCAGCCCGGGACAGGGGGACGAGCAGTACTTC. It encodes CASPGQGDEQYF.

This chain joins TRBV5-5 and TRBJ2-1; TRBD1 matches at 8 bases. J lost 7 bases, V lost 4 bases, and 16 bases had no gene match. Germline lookup yields CDR1 SGHKS and CDR2 YYEKEE (reference sequence). The CDR3 length is 17 residues. This chain's CDR3 is CASSLNPDRVGINEQFF. In DNA, the CDR3 is TGTGCCAGCAGCCTGAACCCGGACAGGGTTGGGATTAATGAGCAGTTCTTC.

This chain links TRBV18 with TRBJ2-2, with D perhaps matching TRBD1 (6 bases). The CDR3 length is 14 residues. Deletions cut 3 bases from V and 4 bases from J, with 9 bases between. From germline, CDR1 is KGHSH and CDR2 LQKENI. This chain's CDR3 is CASSPTGSTGELFF. CDR3 DNA sequence: TGTGCCAGCTCACCTACAGGGAGCACCGGGGAGCTGTTTTTT.

There are many counts of this clone. This sample also contains other DNA sequences that code for the same CDR3. The rearrangement uses TRBV10-3 and TRBJ1-1; D may be TRBD1 (6 bases). CDR3 length: 14 amino acids. Germline CDR1 reads ENHRY; CDR2 reads SYGVKD. Between the trimmed V and J ends, which lost 6 bases and 2 bases, there was a span of 13 bases. The CDR3 nucleotides read TGTGCCATCAGCGCAGGGGCCGCTAACACTGAAGCTTTCTTT. Its translation is CAISAGAANTEAFF.

V is TRBV9 and J is TRBJ1-3, with a weak D call TRBD1 (5 bases). The CDR3 totals 16 residues. Per the germline V gene, CDR1 is SGDLS and CDR2 is YYNGEE. The V end lost 4 bases, the J end lost 4 bases, and 18 bases lay between the germline ends. CDR3 residues: CASSPQLLGLGNTIYF. CDR3 DNA sequence: TGTGCCAGCAGCCCCCAACTTTTGGGACTCGGAAACACCATATATTTT.

The chain combines TRBV18 with TRBJ1-2; D is perhaps TRBD1 (5 bases). V was cut by 5 bases and J by 8 bases, with 18 bases left in between. The CDR3 extends over 14 amino acids. Germline V gene lookup returns CDR1 KGHSH and CDR2 LQKENI. The CDR3 nucleotides are TGTGCCAGCTCATCGGGACTGTCAAAGGACGGCTACACCTTC. Translating gives CASSSGLSKDGYTF. Filled out from reference TRBV18 and TRBJ1-2, the complete variable domain reads NAGVMQNPRHLVRRRGQEARLRCSPMKGHSHVYWYRQLPEEGLKFMVYLQKENIIDESGMPKERFSAEFPKEGPSILRIQQVVRGDSAAYFCASSSGLSKDGYTFGSGTRLTVV.

The chain joins TRBV2 to TRBJ2-1; D is perhaps TRBD1 (5 bases). The germline V and J ends were trimmed by 6 bases and 4 bases, with 10 bases remaining between them. This CDR3 is 13 amino acids long. CDR1 is SNHLY, CDR2 FYNNEI, per germline. The CDR3, as DNA: TGTGCCAGCAGGCCGGACACGTACAATGAGCAGTTCTTC. Protein: CASRPDTYNEQFF.